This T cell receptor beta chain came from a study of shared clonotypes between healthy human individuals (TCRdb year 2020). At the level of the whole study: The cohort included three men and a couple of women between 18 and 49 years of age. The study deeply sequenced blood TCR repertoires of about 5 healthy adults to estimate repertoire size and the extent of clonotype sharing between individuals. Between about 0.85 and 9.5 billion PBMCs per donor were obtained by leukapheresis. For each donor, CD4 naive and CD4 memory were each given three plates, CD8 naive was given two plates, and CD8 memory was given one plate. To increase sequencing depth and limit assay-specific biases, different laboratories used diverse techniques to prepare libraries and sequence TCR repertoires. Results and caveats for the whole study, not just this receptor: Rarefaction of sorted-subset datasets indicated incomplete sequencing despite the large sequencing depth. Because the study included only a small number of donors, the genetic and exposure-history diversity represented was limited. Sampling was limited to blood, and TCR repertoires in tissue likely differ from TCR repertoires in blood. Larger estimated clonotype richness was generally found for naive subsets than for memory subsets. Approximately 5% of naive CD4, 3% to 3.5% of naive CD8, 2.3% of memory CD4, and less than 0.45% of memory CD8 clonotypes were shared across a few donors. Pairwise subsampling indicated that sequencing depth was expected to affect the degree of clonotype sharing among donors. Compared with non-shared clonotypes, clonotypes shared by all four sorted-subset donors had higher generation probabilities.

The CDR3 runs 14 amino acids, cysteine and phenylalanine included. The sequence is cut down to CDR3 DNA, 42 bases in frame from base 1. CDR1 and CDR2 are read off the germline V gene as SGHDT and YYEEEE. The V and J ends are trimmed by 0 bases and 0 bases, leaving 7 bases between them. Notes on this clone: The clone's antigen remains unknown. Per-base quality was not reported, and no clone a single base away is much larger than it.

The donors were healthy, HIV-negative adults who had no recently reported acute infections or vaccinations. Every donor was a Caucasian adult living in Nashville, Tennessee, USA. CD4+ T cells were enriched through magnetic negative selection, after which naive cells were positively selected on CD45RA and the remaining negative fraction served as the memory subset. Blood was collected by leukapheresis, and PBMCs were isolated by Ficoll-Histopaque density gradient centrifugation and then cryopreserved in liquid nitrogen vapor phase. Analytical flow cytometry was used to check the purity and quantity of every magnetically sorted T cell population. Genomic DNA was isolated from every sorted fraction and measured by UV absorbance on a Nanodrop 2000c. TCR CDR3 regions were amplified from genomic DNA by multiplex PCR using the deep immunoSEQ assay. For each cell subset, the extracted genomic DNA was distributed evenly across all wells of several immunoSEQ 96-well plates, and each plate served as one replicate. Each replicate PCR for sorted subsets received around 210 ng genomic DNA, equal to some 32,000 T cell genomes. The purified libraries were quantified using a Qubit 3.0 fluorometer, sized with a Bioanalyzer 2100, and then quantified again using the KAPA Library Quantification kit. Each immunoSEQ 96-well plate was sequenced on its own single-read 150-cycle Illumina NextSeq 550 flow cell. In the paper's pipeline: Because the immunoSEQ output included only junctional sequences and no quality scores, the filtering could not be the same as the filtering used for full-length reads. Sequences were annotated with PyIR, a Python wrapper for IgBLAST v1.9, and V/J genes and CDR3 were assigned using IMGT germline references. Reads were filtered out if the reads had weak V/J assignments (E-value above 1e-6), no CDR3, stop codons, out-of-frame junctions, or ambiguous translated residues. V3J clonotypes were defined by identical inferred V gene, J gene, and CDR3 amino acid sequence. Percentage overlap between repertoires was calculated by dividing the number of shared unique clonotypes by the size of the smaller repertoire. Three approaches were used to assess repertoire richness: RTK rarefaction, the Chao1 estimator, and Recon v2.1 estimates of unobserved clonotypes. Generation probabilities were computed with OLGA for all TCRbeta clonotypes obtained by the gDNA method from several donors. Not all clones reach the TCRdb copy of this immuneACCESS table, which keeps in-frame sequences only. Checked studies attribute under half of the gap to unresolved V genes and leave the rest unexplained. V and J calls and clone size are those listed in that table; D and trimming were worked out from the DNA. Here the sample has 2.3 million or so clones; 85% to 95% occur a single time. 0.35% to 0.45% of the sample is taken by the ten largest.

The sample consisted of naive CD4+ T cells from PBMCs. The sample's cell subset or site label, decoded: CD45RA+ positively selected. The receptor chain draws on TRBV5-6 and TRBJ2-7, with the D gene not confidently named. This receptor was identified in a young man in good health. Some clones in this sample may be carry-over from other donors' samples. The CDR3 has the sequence CASSLVQSSYEQYF. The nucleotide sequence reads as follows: TGTGCCAGCAGCTTGGTACAGAGCTCCTACGAGCAGTACTTC.